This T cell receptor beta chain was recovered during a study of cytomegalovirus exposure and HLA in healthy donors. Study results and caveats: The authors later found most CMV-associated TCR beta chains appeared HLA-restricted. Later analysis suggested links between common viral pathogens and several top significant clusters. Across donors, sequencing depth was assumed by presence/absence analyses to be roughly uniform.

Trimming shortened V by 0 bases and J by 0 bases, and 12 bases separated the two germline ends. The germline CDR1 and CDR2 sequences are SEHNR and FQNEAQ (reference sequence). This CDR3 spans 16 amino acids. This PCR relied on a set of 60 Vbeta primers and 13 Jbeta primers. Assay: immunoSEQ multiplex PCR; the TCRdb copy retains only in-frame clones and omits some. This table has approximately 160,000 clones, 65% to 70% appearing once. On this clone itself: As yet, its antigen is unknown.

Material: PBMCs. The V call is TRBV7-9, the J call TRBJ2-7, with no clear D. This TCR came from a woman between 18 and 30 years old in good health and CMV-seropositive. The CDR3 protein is CASSLASQTLSYEQYF. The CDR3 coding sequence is TGTGCCAGCAGCTTAGCGTCACAGACACTCTCCTACGAGCAGTACTTC.